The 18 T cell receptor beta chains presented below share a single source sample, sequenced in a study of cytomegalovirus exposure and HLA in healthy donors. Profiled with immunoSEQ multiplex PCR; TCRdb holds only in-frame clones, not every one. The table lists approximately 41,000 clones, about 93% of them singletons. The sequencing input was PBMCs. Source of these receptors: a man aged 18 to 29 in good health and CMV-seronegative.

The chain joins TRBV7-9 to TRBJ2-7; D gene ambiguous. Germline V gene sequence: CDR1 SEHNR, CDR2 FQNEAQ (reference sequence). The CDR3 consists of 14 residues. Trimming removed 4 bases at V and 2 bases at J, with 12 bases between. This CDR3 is CASSSSAITYEQYF. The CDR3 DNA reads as TGTGCCAGCAGCTCGAGCGCTATTACCTACGAGCAGTACTTC.

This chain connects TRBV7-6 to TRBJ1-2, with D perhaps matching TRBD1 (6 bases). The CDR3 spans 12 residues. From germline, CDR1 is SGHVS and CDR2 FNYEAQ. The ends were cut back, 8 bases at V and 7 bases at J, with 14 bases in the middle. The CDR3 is CASGTGIGGYTF. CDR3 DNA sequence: TGTGCCAGCGGTACAGGGATCGGTGGCTACACCTTC. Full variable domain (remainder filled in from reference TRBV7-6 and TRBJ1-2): GAGVSQSPRYKVTKRGQDVALRCDPISGHVSLYWYRQALGQGPEFLTYFNYEAQQDKSGLPNDRFSAERPEGSISTLTIQRTEQRDSAMYRCASGTGIGGYTFGSGTRLTVV.

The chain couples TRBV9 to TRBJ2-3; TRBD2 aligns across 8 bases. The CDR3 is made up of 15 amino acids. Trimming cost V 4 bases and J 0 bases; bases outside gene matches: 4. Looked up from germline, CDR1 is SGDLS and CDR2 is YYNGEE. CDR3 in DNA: TGTGCCAGCAGCCCCAGCGGGGGTAGCACAGATACGCAGTATTTT. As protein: CASSPSGGSTDTQYF.

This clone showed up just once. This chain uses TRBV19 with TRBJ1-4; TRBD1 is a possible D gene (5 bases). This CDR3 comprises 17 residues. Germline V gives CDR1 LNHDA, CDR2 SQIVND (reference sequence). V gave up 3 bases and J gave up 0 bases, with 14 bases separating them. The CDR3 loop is CASSILGQLATNEKLFF. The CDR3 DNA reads TGTGCCAGTAGTATTTTGGGGCAGCTTGCAACTAATGAAAAACTGTTTTTT.

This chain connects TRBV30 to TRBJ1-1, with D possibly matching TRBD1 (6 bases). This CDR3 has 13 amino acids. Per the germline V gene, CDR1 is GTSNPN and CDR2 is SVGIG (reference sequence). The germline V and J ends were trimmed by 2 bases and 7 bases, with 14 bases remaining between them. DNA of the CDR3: TGTGCCTGGAGTAACCGAGGGACACTTGAAGCTTTCTTT. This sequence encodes CAWSNRGTLEAFF.

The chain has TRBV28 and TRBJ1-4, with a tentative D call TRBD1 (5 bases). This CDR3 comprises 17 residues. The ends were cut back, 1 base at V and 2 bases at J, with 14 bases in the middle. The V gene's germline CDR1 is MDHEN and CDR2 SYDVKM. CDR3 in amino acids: CASSLYAGDGTNEKLFF. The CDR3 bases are TGTGCCAGCAGTTTATACGCGGGGGACGGGACTAATGAAAAACTGTTTTTT.

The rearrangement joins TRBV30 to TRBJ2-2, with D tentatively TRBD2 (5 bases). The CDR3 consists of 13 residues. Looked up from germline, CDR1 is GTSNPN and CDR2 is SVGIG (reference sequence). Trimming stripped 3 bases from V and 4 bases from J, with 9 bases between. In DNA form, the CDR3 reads TGTGCCTGGAGGGGAGCTGGCACCGGGGAGCTGTTTTTT. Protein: CAWRGAGTGELFF.

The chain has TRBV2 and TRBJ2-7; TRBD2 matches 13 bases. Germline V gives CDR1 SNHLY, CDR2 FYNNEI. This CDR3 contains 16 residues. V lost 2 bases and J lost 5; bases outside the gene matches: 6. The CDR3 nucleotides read TGTGCCAGCAGTGAAACTAGCGGGAGGGCCTTGCACGAGCAGTACTTC. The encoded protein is CASSETSGRALHEQYF.

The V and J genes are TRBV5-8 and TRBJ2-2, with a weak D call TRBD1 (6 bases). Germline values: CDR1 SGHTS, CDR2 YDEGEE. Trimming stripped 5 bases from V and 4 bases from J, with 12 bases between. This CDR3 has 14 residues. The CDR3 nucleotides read TGTGCCAGCAGGCGGCAGGGGACCACCGGGGAGCTGTTTTTT. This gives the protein CASRRQGTTGELFF. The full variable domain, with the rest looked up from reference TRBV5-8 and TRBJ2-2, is EAGVTQSPTHLIKTRGQQATLRCSPISGHTSVYWYQQALGLGLQFLLWYDEGEERNRGNFPPRFSGRQFPNYSSELNVNALELEDSALYLCASRRQGTTGELFFGEGSRLTVL.

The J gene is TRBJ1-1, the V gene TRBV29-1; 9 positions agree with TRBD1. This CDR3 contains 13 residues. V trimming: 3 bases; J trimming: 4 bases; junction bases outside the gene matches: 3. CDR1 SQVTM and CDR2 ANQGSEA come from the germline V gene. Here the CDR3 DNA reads TGCAGCGTTGAGGAGACAGGGGGCACTGAAGCTTTCTTT. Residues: CSVEETGGTEAFF.

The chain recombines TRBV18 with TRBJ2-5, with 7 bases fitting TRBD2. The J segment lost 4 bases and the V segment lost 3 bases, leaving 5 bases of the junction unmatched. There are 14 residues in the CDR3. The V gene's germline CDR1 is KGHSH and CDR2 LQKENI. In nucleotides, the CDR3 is TGTGCCAGCTCACCGGGAGGGGATCTAGAGACCCAGTACTTC. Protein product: CASSPGGDLETQYF.

This CDR3 reads CASSLESPEETQYF. DNA for the CDR3: TGCGCCAGCAGCTTGGAGTCGCCTGAGGAGACCCAGTACTTC. The V and J genes are TRBV5-1 and TRBJ2-5; D unclear. CDR1 and CDR2 from the germline V gene are SGHRS and YFSETQ. The V end lost 0 bases, the J end lost 5 bases, and 11 bases lay between the germline ends. This CDR3 comprises 14 residues.

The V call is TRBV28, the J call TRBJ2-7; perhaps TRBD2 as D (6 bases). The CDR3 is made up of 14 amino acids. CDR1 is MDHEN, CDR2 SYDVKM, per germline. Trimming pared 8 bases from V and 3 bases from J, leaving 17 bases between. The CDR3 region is CASRSWDSIYEQYF. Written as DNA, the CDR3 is TGTGCCAGCCGTTCATGGGACTCTATCTACGAGCAGTACTTC.

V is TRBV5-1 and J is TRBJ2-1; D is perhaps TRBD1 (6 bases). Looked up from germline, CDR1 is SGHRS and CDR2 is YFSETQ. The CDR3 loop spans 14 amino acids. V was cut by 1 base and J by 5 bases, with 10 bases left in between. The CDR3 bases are TGCGCCAGCAGCTTGTCCGGACAGAACAATGAGCAGTTCTTC. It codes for CASSLSGQNNEQFF.

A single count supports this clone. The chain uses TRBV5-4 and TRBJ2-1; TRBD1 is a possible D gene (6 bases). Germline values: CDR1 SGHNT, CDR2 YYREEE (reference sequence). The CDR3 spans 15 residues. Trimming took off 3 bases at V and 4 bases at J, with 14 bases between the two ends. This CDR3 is CASSSRTAVYNEQFF. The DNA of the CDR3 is TGTGCCAGCAGCTCACGGACAGCCGTTTACAATGAGCAGTTCTTC. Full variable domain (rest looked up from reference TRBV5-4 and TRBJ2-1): ETGVTQSPTHLIKTRGQQVTLRCSSQSGHNTVSWYQQALGQGPQFIFQYYREEENGRGNFPPRFSGLQFPNYSSELNVNALELDDSALYLCASSSRTAVYNEQFFGPGTRLTVL.

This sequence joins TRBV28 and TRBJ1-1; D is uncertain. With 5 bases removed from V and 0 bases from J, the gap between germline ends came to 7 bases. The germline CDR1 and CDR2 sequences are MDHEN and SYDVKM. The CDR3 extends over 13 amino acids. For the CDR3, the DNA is TGTGCCAGCAGTAACGAGGTGAACACTGAAGCTTTCTTT. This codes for CASSNEVNTEAFF.

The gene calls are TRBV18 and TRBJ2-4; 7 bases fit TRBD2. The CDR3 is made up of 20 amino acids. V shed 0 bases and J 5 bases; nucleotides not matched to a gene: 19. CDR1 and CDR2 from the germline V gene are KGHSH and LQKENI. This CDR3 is CASSPPERDAHMAGQNIQYF. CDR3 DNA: TGTGCCAGCTCACCACCGGAGCGGGACGCTCACATGGCGGGACAAAACATTCAGTACTTC.

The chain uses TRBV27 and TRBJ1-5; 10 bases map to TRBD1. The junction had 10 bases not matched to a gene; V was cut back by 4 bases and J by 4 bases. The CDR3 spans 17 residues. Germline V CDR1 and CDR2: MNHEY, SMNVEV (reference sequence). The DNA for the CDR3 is TGTGCCAGCAGTTGCCCCCCGGGACAGGGGCCTAATCAGCCCCAGCATTTT. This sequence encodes CASSCPPGQGPNQPQHF.